A single sample gave rise to the 8 T cell receptor beta chains below, sequenced in a study of blood T cell repertoires in COVID-19. Repertoires were generated with immunoSEQ multiplex PCR, while TCRdb's copy carries only in-frame clones and drops some. The sample lists 55,000 to 70,000 clones; more than 90% were seen once. The sample was peripheral blood. The receptor source for this set is a human donor in a cohort sampled during active COVID-19.

The chain carries TRBV5-6 and TRBJ1-5; 8 bases fit TRBD1. J was trimmed by 7 bases and V by 4 bases; bases with no gene match: 10. From germline, CDR1 is SGHDT and CDR2 YYEEEE. CDR3 length: 15 amino acids. CDR3 region: CASSLGSGGGQPQHF. CDR3 sequence (DNA): TGTGCCAGCAGCCTTGGCTCAGGGGGCGGGCAGCCCCAGCATTTT.

The CDR3 protein is CSVEASGGYEQYF. The CDR3 bases are TGCAGCGTTGAGGCTAGCGGGGGTTACGAGCAGTACTTC. This chain connects TRBV29-1 to TRBJ2-7; 10 bases are a match to TRBD2. This CDR3 spans 13 amino acids. Looked up from germline, CDR1 is SQVTM and CDR2 is ANQGSEA. Trimming took 3 bases from V and 4 from J; bases not matched to a gene: 3.

The genes are TRBV7-6 and TRBJ1-2; 8 nucleotides agree with TRBD1. The J segment lost 4 bases and the V segment lost 4 bases, leaving 11 bases of the junction unmatched. This CDR3 has 16 amino acids. Germline V gene sequence: CDR1 SGHVS, CDR2 FNYEAQ. Here the CDR3 reads CASSSGKDRALYGYTF. The CDR3 bases are TGTGCCAGCAGCTCAGGCAAGGACAGGGCCCTCTATGGCTACACCTTC.

This clone was observed once. The chain recombines TRBV7-3 with TRBJ2-1, with TRBD2 matching over 12 bases. J was trimmed by 6 bases and V by 5 bases; bases with no gene match: 5. The germline gives CDR1 SGHTA, CDR2 FQGTGA. The CDR3 covers 15 residues. The CDR3 sequence: CASSLTSGSLNEQFF. The CDR3 DNA reads TGTGCCAGCAGCCTGACTAGCGGGAGTCTCAATGAGCAGTTCTTC.

The V gene is TRBV18, the J gene TRBJ2-5, with 10 bases lining up with TRBD1. V lost 3 bases to trimming and J lost 1 base; unmatched junction nucleotides: 5. The CDR3 contains 16 residues. From germline, CDR1 is KGHSH and CDR2 LQKENI. CDR3 in DNA: TGTGCCAGCTCACCCGGGGACAGGGGATTCCAAGAGACCCAGTACTTC. Amino acids: CASSPGDRGFQETQYF.

The genes are TRBV6-2 or TRBV6-3 and TRBJ2-7; a weak D match, TRBD2 (6 bases). The CDR3 is 15 amino acids. Germline V gene sequence: CDR1 MNHEY, CDR2 SVGEGT. Trimming left V 4 bases short and J 1 base short, with 14 bases between. In nucleotides, the CDR3 is TGTGCCAGCAGTTCCCTCCGAGGGACTTCCTACGAGCAGTACTTC. Translated, it gives CASSSLRGTSYEQYF.

The chain employs TRBV5-4 and TRBJ2-1; 7 bases agree with TRBD2. This CDR3 has 16 residues. With V trimmed by 4 bases and J by 1 base, 8 bases remained unmatched. Per germline, CDR1 SGHNT and CDR2 YYREEE (reference sequence). CDR3 nucleotides: TGTGCCAGCAGCCCCGCTGGCGGGAGATCCTACAATGAGCAGTTCTTC. Encoded protein: CASSPAGGRSYNEQFF.

This clone was counted a few times. The chain links TRBV4-1 to TRBJ2-7; 12 bases fit TRBD2. After removal of 1 base from V and 5 bases from J, the junction contained 9 bases not matched to a gene. The CDR3 runs 17 residues. Germline V CDR1 and CDR2: MGHRA, YSYEKL. Written as DNA, the CDR3 is TGCGCCAGCAGCCAAGGTAGGGCTAGCGGGAGGGCGGACGAGCAGTACTTC. Translating it yields CASSQGRASGRADEQYF.